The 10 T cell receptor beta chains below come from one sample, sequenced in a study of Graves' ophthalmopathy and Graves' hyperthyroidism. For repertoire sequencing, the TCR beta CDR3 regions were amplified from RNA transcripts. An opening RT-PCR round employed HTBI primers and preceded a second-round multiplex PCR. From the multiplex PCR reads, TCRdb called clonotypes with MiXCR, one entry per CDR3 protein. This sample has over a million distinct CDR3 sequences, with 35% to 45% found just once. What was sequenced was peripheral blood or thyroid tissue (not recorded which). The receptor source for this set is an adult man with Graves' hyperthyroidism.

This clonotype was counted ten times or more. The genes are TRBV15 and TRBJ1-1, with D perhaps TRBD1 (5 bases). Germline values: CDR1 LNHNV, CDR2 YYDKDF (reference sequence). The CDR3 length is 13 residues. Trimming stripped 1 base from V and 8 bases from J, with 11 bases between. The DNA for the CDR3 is TGTGCCACCAGCAGAGTAGAGGGGACCGAAGCTTTCTTT. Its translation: CATSRVEGTEAFF.

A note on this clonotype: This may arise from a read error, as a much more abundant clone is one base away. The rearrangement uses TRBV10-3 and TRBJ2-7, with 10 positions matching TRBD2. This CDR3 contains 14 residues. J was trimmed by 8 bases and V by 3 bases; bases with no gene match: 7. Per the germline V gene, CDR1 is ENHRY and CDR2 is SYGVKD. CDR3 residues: CAISDLAGDNKQYF. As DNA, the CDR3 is TGTGCCATCAGTGACCTAGCGGGAGACAACAAGCAGTACTTC.

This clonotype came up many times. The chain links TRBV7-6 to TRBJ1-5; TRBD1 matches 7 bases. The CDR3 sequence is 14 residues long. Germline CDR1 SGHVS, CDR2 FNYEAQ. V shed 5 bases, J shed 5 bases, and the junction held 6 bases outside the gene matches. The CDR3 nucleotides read TGTGCCAGCAGCCCACAGGGGAAGGATCAGCCCCAGCATTTT. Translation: CASSPQGKDQPQHF.

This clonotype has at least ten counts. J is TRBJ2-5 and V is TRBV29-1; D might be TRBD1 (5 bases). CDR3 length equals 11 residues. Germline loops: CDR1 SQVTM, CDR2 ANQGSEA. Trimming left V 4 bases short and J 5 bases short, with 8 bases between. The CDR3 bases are TGCAGCGTTGCAGGGTTGGAGACCCAGTACTTC. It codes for CSVAGLETQYF.

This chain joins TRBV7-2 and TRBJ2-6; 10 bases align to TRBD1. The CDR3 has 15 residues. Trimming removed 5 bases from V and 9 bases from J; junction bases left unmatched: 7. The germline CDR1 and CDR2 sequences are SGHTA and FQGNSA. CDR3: CASSPDRGQGNVLTF. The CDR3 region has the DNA TGTGCCAGCAGCCCTGACAGGGGGCAGGGCAACGTCCTGACTTTC.

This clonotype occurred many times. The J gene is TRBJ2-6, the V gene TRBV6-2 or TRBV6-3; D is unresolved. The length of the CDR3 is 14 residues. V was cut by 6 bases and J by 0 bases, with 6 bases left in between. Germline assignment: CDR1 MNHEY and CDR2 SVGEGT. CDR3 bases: TGTGCCAGCAGCGATGTCTCTGGGGCCAACGTCCTGACTTTC. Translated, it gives CASSDVSGANVLTF.

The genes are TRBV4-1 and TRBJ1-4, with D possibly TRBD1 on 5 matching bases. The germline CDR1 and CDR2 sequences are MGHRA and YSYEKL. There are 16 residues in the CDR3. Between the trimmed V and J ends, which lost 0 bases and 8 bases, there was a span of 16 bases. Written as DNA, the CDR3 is TGCGCCAGCAGCCAAGAGGGGGGGGGACTGGCCGAAAAACTGTTTTTT. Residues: CASSQEGGGLAEKLFF.

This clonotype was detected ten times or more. The CDR3 spells CASGGGDYGYTF. CDR3 nucleotides: TGTGCCAGCGGTGGGGGTGACTATGGCTACACCTTC. This chain uses TRBV7-9 with TRBJ1-2, with a possible D match to TRBD1 (5 bases). The V and J ends lost 8 bases and 3 bases respectively, with 10 bases between them. Germline V gene data show CDR1 as SEHNR and CDR2 as FQNEAQ (reference sequence). This CDR3 comprises 12 residues.

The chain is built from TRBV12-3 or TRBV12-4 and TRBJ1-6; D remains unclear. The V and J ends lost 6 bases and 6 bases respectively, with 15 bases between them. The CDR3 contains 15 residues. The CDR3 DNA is TGTGCCAGCAGAATCGACCGAACCCCTAATTCACCCCTCCACTTT. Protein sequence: CASRIDRTPNSPLHF.

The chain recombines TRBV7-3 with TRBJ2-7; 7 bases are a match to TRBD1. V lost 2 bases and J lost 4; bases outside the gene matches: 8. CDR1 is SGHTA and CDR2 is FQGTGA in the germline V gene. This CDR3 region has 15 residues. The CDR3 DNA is TGTGCCAGCAGCTTAGACCCAGGGGGTCAATACGAGCAGTACTTC. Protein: CASSLDPGGQYEQYF. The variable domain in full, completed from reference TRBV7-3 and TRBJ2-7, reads GAGVSQTPSNKVTEKGKYVELRCDPISGHTALYWYRQSLGQGPEFLIYFQGTGAADDSGLPNDRFFAVRPEGSVSTLKIQRTERGDSAVYLCASSLDPGGQYEQYFGPGTRLTVT.